Reported below is one TCR beta chain. This specimen comes from a study of blood T cell repertoires in COVID-19. Assay: immunoSEQ multiplex PCR; the TCRdb copy retains only in-frame clones and omits some. The sample holds tens of thousands of clones, over 75% seen once. This receptor was taken from a man between 65 and 85 years old with acute or convalescent COVID-19. Sequenced material: peripheral blood.

CDR3 DNA sequence: TGTGCCAGTAGTATAAACCCGACAGGGGTTGTGACAGATACGCAGTATTTT. Protein product: CASSINPTGVVTDTQYF. The rearrangement joins TRBV19 to TRBJ2-3; 8 positions agree with TRBD1. The CDR3 covers 17 residues. Germline V gene data show CDR1 as LNHDA and CDR2 as SQIVND (reference sequence). Trimming took 2 bases from V and 3 from J; bases not matched to a gene: 10.